This TCR beta chain derives from a study of blood T cell repertoires in COVID-19 (dated by TCRdb to the early 2020s). For context, the study as a whole: The collaborator samples originated in the United States, Italy and Spain and spanned the acute and convalescent phases of COVID-19. The material from the prospective study consisted of cDNA or gDNA derived from T cells, B-cell-depleted T cells, or PBMCs. The dataset comprised deeply sampled blood TCRbeta repertoires from subjects exposed to, actively infected with, or recovered from COVID-19. A freely available public database, intended as a resource for researchers studying the immune response to SARS-CoV-2, is where the repertoires were released. The samples were drawn from two sources: the first 160 participants of the ongoing ImmuneRACE study, and 1,254 subjects contributed by 6 global collaborators. Sample metadata almost always included a de-identified subject ID, COVID-19 status, age in years and sex. HLA class I and class II types, where available, came from metadata supplied by the sample provider rather than from assay-based typing. Study-wide findings and limitations: The quantity of clinical and demographic metadata differed by source and by participant and was supplied without curation.

Comments on this clone: It has no known antigen specificity. No per-base quality is available; no much larger clone lies one base away.

TCRbeta CDR3 regions were amplified from genomic DNA by means of the immunoSEQ Assay, a bias-controlled multiplex PCR. Turning to the authors' computational methods: Nucleated cell counts per sample were estimated from amplification of reference gene primers within the assay. To quantify the absolute abundance of each unique TCRbeta CDR3 rearrangement, sequence reads were collapsed and filtered. For each sample, productive Simpson clonality was calculated by taking the square root of Simpson's diversity index across productive rearrangements. This immuneACCESS table, as held by TCRdb, lists in-frame sequences with V and J called but not all clones. Of the missing ones, under half trace to an unresolved V gene in checked studies; the others have no known cause. V, J and clone size are taken as reported in that table, and D and trimming were inferred from the DNA itself. The sample table records some 200,000 clones; 86% of these occur just once. The ten most abundant clones make up approximately 11% of the sample.

Sequences LNHNV (CDR1) and YYDKDF (CDR2) are obtained from the germline V gene (reference sequence). Inclusive of the bounding cysteine and phenylalanine, the CDR3 is 19 residues long. The only DNA kept is the CDR3, 57 bases in frame from the first base. V is reduced by 1 base and J by 0 bases, leaving a spacing of 21 bases between them. One collaborating source in Seattle enrolled patients while the patients were actively infected and followed the patients over time throughout the course of disease. The collaborating institutions used their own protocols to collect whole blood in K2EDTA tubes. For TCRbeta analysis, collaborators shipped samples in one of three forms: frozen whole blood, isolated PBMCs, or DNA extracted from either of those sample types.

Material: peripheral blood. The TCR comes from a woman aged 55-70 years with COVID-19, enrolled during active disease. The chain is encoded by TRBV15 joined to TRBJ1-1; TRBD1 might be the D gene, on 5 matching bases. The nucleotides are TGTGCCACCAGCAGAGTCCTACCGGGACTGATCTCCCTGAACACTGAAGCTTTCTTT. It specifies CATSRVLPGLISLNTEAFF.